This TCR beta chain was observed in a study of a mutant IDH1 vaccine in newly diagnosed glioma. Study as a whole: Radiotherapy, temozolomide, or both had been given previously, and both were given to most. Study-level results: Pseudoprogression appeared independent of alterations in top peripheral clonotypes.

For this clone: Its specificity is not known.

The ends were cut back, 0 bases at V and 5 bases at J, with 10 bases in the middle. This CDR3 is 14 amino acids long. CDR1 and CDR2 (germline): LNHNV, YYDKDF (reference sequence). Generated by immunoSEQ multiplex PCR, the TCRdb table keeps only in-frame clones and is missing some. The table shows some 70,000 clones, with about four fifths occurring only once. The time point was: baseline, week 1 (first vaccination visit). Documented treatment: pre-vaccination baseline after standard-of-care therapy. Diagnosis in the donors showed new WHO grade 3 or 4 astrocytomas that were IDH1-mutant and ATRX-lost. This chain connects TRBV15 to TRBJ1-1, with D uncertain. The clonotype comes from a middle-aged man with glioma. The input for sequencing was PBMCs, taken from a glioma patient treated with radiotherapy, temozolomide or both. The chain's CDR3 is CATSRDPGSTEAFF. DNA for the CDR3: TGTGCCACCAGCAGAGATCCGGGGTCAACTGAAGCTTTCTTT.